This TCR beta chain was profiled in a study of OX40 agonist ivuxolimab in advanced cancers. Whole-study context: Prior anti-PD-1, anti-PD-L1 or anti-CTLA-4 therapy did not bar entry, and more than 35% had some. Study results and limitations: Among T cells, CD8+ cells averaged more expanded clones than CD4+ cells. Dosing at 0.1 to 3.0 mg/kg was accompanied by clonal expansion of CD4+ and CD8+ blood T cells by week 6.

With respect to this clone: Its antigen is still unknown.

Between the trimmed V and J ends, which lost 2 bases and 4 bases, there was a span of 14 bases. Germline V gene lookup returns CDR1 SEHNR and CDR2 FQNEAQ (reference sequence). The length of the CDR3 is 16 residues. Method: immunoSEQ multiplex PCR; TCRdb's copy keeps in-frame clones and lacks some. This table has 40,000 to 55,000 clones, roughly 82% appearing once. The sample consisted of CD4+ or CD8+ T cells sorted from blood, taken in a trial of the OX40 agonist ivuxolimab. J is TRBJ2-2 and V is TRBV7-9; possible D gene TRBD2, 6 bases. This TCR was recovered from an adult with an advanced solid tumor such as melanoma, head and neck, liver or kidney cancer. The CDR3 DNA sequence: TGTGCCAGCAGCTTACAAGGGACTCCAATCACCGGGGAGCTGTTTTTT. Protein product: CASSLQGTPITGELFF.